This T cell receptor beta chain is drawn from a study of PD-1 blockade in classical Hodgkin lymphoma. Brentuximab vedotin exposure varied, and every patient relapsed after autologous stem cell transplantation. Germline V lookup: CDR1 SGHRS, CDR2 YFSETQ. The CDR3 has 15 residues. The data were produced by immunoSEQ multiplex PCR, yet TCRdb's version contains in-frame clones alone and is incomplete. The data show fewer than 20,000 clones, 86% seen once. As for this clone: What it recognizes is unknown.

Notes on the study in general: At baseline, newly diagnosed patients reportedly showed less TCR diversity than healthy donors. Complete responders had baseline diversity similar to newly diagnosed patients.

Specimen: peripheral blood mononuclear cells (PBMCs), collected before the second cycle of nivolumab. The chain has TRBV5-1 and TRBJ2-5; TRBD1 agrees at 7 bases. The closer fit of TRBJ2-7 to the DNA end suggests the J call may be wrong. This TCR came from a human donor with classical Hodgkin lymphoma. CDR3 nucleotide sequence: TGCGCCAGCAGCTTGGGGGCGACAGGGCGGCGCGAGCAGTACTTC. It codes for CASSLGATGRREQYF.